This T cell receptor (beta chain) originates from a study of T cells expressing NK-cell markers. As for this clonotype: What it binds is unknown.

Study findings and constraints: The CD3+CD56-NKG2C+ fraction was also led by these clonotypes in a few donors. No clear determination of HCMV specificity was made for expanded NKG2C+ T cell clones.

TCRdb reanalyzed the 5' RACE reads and collapses them to one entry per CDR3 protein, without DNA. The table counts about 550,000 distinct CDR3 sequences; 3.5% to 4.5% lies in the top ten. The CDR3 sequence is 16 residues long. Germline loops: CDR1 SGHRS, CDR2 YFSETQ. This rearrangement joins TRBV5-1 to TRBJ2-1; TCRdb selects TRBD1, and the lack of DNA leaves this call unchecked. The clonotype was recovered from a man in his late teens or twenties in good health. Sequenced: blood T cells: a sorted CD56 or NKG2C T cell subset, CD4+ or CD8+ T cells, or bulk PBMC T cells (not recorded which). CDR3 in amino acids: CASSLATGASYNEQFF.